This T cell receptor beta chain was sequenced for a study of OX40 agonist ivuxolimab in advanced cancers. The CDR3 has 15 residues. V was clipped by 1 base and J by 0 bases, with 10 bases between them. CDR1 SEHNR and CDR2 FQNEAQ come from the germline V gene (reference sequence). This table comes from immunoSEQ multiplex PCR, and its TCRdb copy is limited to in-frame clones, with some not included. The sample has about 69,000 clones, 90% seen once. The clonotype originates from an adult with an advanced solid tumor such as melanoma, head and neck, liver or kidney cancer. This sample comprised CD4+ or CD8+ T cells sorted from blood, obtained in a trial of the OX40 agonist ivuxolimab. The chain recombines TRBV7-9 with TRBJ2-7, with a weak D call TRBD2 (6 bases). CDR3 coding DNA: TGTGCCAGCAGCTTAGTCGGAGGGAGCTCCTACGAGCAGTACTTC. Translating gives CASSLVGGSSYEQYF.